The TCR beta chain under discussion was sequenced for a study of blood T cells in healthy people across ages. V lost 0 bases, J lost 0 bases, and 9 bases lay in between. This CDR3 contains 15 residues. CDR1 MGHRA and CDR2 YSYEKL come from the germline V gene. PCR was performed a second time for roughly 6 to 12 cycles using a sample-barcoded 5' primer and a J-beta primer mix. Every cDNA molecule carried a tag from a template-switch adaptor bearing 12 random nucleotides. From the 5' RACE reads, TCRdb called clonotypes with MiXCR, one entry per CDR3 protein. Here the sample spans under 1 million distinct CDR3 sequences, 40% to 50% being singletons. Study-wide results and caveats: Using unsorted PBMCs precluded a conclusive naive versus antigen-experienced comparison.

Ten or more counts support this clonotype. Antigen specificity is unknown. This TCR came from a man aged 55-75 years in good health. Sequencing was done on a sample of blood. The genes are TRBV4-1 and TRBJ2-7; D remains unclear. The CDR3 loop is CASSQDDRSSYEQYF. In DNA form, the CDR3 reads TGCGCCAGCAGCCAAGATGACCGATCCTCCTACGAGCAGTACTTC.